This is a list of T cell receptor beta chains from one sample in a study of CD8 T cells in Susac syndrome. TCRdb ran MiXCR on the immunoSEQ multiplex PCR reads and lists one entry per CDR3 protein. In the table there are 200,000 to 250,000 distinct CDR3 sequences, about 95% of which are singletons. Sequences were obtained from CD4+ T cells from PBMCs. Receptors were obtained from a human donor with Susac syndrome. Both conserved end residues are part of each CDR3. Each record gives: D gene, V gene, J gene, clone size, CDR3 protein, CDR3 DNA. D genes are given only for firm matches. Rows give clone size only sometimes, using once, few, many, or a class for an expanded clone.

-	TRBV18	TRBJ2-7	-	CASSPIKGDGIYEQYF	TGTGCCAGCTCACCAATTAAGGGGGACGGTATCTACGAGCAGTACTTC
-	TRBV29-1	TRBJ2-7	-	CSVETGRENEQYF	TGCAGCGTTGAAACCGGAAGAGAAAACGAGCAGTACTTC
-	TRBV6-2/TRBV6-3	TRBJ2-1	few	CASSVRYNEQFF	TGTGCCAGCAGCGTAAGGTACAATGAGCAGTTCTTC
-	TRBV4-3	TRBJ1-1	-	CASSDQFRRRGTEAFF	TGCGCCAGCAGCGATCAATTCCGACGGCGTGGCACTGAAGCTTTCTTT
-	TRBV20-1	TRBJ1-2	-	CSARDLQRQNYGYTF	TGCAGTGCTAGAGATCTACAGCGGCAAAACTATGGCTACACCTTC
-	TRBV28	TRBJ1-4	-	CASSLLTAPNEKLFF	TGTGCCAGCAGTTTACTTACAGCCCCTAATGAAAAACTGTTTTTT
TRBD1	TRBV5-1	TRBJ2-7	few	CASSGDSYEQYF	TGCGCCAGCAGTGGGGACAGCTACGAGCAGTACTTC
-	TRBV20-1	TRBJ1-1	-	CSARDQVVSNTEAFF	TGCAGTGCTAGAGATCAGGTCGTCTCGAACACTGAAGCTTTCTTT
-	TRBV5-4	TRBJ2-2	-	CASSPTVQNTGELFF	TGTGCCAGCAGCCCCACAGTGCAGAACACCGGGGAGCTGTTTTTT
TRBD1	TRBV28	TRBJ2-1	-	CASSSPGQGAGEQFF	TGTGCCAGCAGTTCTCCGGGACAGGGGGCAGGTGAGCAGTTCTTC
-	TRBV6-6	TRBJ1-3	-	CASSYLLLSSGNTIYF	TGTGCCAGCAGTTACCTCCTTCTGAGCTCTGGAAACACCATATATTTT
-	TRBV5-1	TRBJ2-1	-	CASSLDGYNEQFF	TGCGCCAGCAGCTTGGACGGCTACAATGAGCAGTTCTTC
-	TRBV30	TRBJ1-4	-	CAWRDLLREKLFF	TGTGCCTGGAGAGACCTTCTCCGTGAAAAACTGTTTTTT
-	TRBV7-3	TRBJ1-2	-	CASSPQGSAGDGYTF	TGTGCCAGCAGCCCGCAGGGCTCAGCGGGGGATGGCTACACCTTC
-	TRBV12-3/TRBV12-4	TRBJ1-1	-	CASVEANTEAFF	TGTGCCAGCGTCGAAGCGAACACTGAAGCTTTCTTT
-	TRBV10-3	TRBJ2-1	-	CAISEGRDNHNEQFF	TGTGCCATCAGTGAGGGGCGGGACAACCACAATGAGCAGTTCTTC
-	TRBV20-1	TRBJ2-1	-	CSARDRARPNEQFF	TGCAGTGCTAGAGATAGAGCGCGCCCTAATGAGCAGTTCTTC
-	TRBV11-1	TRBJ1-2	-	CASSLSLNYGYTF	TGTGCCAGCAGCTTATCGCTAAACTATGGCTACACCTTC
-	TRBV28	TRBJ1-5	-	CASSLYKGASNQPQHF	TGTGCCAGCAGTTTATATAAGGGTGCGAGCAATCAGCCCCAGCATTTT
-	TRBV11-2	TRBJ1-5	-	CASSANQNQPQHF	TGTGCCAGCAGCGCGAATCAGAATCAGCCCCAGCATTTT
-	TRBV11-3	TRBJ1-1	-	CASSSGQKNTEAFF	TGTGCCAGCAGCTCCGGACAGAAAAACACTGAAGCTTTCTTT
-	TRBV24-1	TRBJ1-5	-	CATSDSRIPGPQHF	TGTGCCACCAGTGATTCGCGGATCCCGGGGCCCCAGCATTTT
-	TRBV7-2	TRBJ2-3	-	CASSSRVLTDTQYF	TGTGCCAGCAGCTCGCGGGTCCTCACAGATACGCAGTATTTT
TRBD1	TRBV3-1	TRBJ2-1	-	CASSLETGRYSYNEQFF	TGTGCCAGCAGCCTTGAGACAGGGCGATATTCTTACAATGAGCAGTTCTTC
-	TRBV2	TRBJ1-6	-	CASSERGRNSPLHF	TGTGCCAGCAGTGAACGGGGTCGTAATTCACCCCTCCACTTT
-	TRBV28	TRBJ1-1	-	CASSPYRVGVNTEAFF	TGTGCCAGCAGCCCATACAGGGTTGGGGTGAACACTGAAGCTTTCTTT
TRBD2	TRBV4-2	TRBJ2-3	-	CASSPLPGLASADTQYF	TGTGCCAGCAGCCCCCTGCCGGGACTAGCGTCGGCAGATACGCAGTATTTT
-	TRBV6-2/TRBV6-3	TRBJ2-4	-	CASSQTGVTIQYF	TGTGCCAGCAGCCAGACCGGGGTAACCATTCAGTACTTC
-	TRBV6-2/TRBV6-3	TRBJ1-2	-	CASSRDISAYGYTF	TGTGCCAGCAGTCGGGACATATCTGCCTATGGCTACACCTTC
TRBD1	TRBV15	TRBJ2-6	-	CATSRLGQGAGANVLTF	TGTGCCACCAGCAGACTGGGACAGGGGGCTGGGGCCAACGTCCTGACTTTC
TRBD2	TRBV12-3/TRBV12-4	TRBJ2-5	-	CASSLGVPGGTQYF	TGTGCCAGCAGTTTAGGGGTTCCGGGGGGGACCCAGTACTTC
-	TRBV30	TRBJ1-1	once	CAWRSSRNTEAFF	TGTGCCTGGAGATCCTCGAGGAACACTGAAGCTTTCTTT
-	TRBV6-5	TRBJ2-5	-	CASSYLQQETQYF	TGTGCCAGCAGTTACCTGCAGCAAGAGACCCAGTACTTC
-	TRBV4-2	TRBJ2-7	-	CASSQGGGPGRTYEQYF	TGTGCCAGCAGCCAAGGGGGGGGGCCAGGGAGGACCTACGAGCAGTACTTC
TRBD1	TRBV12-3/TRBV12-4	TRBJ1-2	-	CASSLGTGGTAGYGYTF	TGTGCCAGCAGTTTGGGGACAGGTGGTACGGCAGGATATGGCTACACCTTC
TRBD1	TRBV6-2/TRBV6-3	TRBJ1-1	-	CASGTGAIEAFF	TGTGCCAGTGGGACAGGGGCGATTGAAGCTTTCTTT
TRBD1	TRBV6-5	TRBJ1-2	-	CASSRDRGIFYGYTF	TGTGCCAGCTCCCGGGACAGGGGGATATTCTATGGCTACACCTTC
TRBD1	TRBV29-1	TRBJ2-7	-	CSVETVGQGYNEQYF	TGCAGCGTTGAAACAGTGGGACAGGGGTATAACGAGCAGTACTTC
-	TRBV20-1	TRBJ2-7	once	CSARGQAYEQYF	TGCAGTGCTAGGGGCCAGGCCTACGAGCAGTACTTC
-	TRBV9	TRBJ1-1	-	CASSVLSSGSTEAFF	TGTGCCAGCAGCGTCCTCAGCTCAGGGAGCACTGAAGCTTTCTTT
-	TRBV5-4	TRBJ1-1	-	CASSPDQGPTEAFF	TGTGCCAGCAGCCCGGACCAGGGGCCCACTGAAGCTTTCTTT
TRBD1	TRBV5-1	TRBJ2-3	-	CASSLEDRGGTDTQYF	TGCGCCAGCAGCTTGGAGGACAGGGGAGGCACAGATACGCAGTATTTT
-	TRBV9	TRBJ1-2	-	CASSAATNYGYTF	TGTGCCAGCAGCGCAGCTACAAACTATGGCTACACCTTC
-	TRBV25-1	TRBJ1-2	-	CATQGKGANYGYTF	TGTGCCACCCAGGGAAAAGGTGCGAACTATGGCTACACCTTC
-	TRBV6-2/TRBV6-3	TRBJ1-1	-	CASSYSGRGNTEAFF	TGTGCCAGCAGTTACTCTGGGCGGGGGAACACTGAAGCTTTCTTT
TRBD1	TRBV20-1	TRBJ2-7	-	CSAGRTGVSYEQYF	TGCAGTGCAGGTCGGACAGGGGTCTCCTACGAGCAGTACTTC
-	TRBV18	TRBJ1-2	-	CASSPGLSNYGYTF	TGTGCCAGCTCACCCGGGTTATCAAACTATGGCTACACCTTC
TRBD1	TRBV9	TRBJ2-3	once	CASSPGQGREDTQYF	TGTGCCAGCAGCCCTGGACAGGGGCGTGAGGATACGCAGTATTTT
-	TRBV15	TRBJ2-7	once	CATSRPVSYEQYF	TGTGCCACCAGCAGACCGGTATCCTACGAGCAGTACTTC
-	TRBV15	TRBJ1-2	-	CATRPGSFYGYTF	TGTGCCACGAGGCCTGGGTCCTTCTATGGCTACACCTTC
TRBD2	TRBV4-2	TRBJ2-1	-	CASSQASLAGPYNEQFF	TGTGCCAGCAGCCAAGCTTCACTAGCGGGTCCCTACAATGAGCAGTTCTTC
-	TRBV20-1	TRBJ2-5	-	CSAFAEYQETQYF	TGCAGTGCTTTTGCAGAGTACCAAGAGACCCAGTACTTC
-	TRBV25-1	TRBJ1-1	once	CASSAHPGGNYEAFF	TGTGCCAGCAGTGCCCATCCCGGGGGGAATTATGAAGCTTTCTTT